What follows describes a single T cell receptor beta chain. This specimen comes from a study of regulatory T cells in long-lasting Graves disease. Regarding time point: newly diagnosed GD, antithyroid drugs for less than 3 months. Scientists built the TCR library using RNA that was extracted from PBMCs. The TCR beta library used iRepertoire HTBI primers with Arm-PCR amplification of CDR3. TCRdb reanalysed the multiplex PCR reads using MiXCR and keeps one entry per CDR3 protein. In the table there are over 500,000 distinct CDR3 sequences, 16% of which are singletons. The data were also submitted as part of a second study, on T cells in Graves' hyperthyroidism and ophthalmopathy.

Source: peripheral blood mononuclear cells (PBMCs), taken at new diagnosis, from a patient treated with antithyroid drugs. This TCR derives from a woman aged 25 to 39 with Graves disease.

The CDR3 reads CASSPTGTSSGELFF. The CDR3 nucleotides read TGTGCCAGCTCACCTACCGGGACGTCGTCCGGGGAGCTGTTTTTT. The rearrangement joins TRBV18 to TRBJ2-2, with D possibly being TRBD1 or TRBD2 (5 bases each). The CDR3 length is 15 residues. CDR1 is KGHSH and CDR2 is LQKENI in the germline V gene. V lost 3 bases and J lost 6, with 14 bases in between.